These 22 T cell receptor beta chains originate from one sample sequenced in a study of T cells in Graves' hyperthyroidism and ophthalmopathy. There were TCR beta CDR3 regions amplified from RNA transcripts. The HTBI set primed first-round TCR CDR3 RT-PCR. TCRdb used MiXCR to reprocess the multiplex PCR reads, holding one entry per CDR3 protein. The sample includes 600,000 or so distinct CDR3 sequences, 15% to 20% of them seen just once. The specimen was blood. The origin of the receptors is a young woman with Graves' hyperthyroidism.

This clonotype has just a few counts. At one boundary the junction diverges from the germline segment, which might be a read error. The CDR3 spells CAGSQMTSGRVEQYF. The DNA of the CDR3 is TGTGCCGGCAGCCAAATGACTAGCGGGAGGGTCGAGCAGTACTTC. The chain is built from TRBV7-8 and TRBJ2-7, with 14 bases lining up with TRBD2. CDR1 and CDR2 (germline): SGHVS, FQNEAQ. The CDR3 has 15 amino acids. Using reference TRBV7-8 and TRBJ2-7 for the parts outside the CDR3, the full variable domain is GAGVSQSPRYKVAKRGQDVALRCDPISGHVSLFWYQQALGQGPEFLTYFQNEAQLDKSGLPSDRFFAERPEGSVSTLKIQRTQQEDSAVYLCAGSQMTSGRVEQYFGPGTRLTVT.

The CDR3 sequence: CASRGLAGLTDTQYF. CDR3 DNA sequence: TGCGCCAGCAGAGGGTTAGCGGGACTCACAGATACGCAGTATTTT. The V and J genes are TRBV10-2 and TRBJ2-3, with 8 bases aligning to TRBD2. The CDR3 runs to 15 residues. Germline-derived CDR1 and CDR2 are WSHSY and SAAADI. The trim removed 6 bases at V and 2 bases at J, leaving 7 bases unmatched.

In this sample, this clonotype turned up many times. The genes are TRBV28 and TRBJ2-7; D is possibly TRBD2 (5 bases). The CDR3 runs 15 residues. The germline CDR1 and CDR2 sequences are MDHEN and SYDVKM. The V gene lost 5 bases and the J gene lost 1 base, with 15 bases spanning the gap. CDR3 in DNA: TGTGCCAGCAGTGCCCAAGGACTGAAATCCTACGAGCAGTACTTC. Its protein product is CASSAQGLKSYEQYF. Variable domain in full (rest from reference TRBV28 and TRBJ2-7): DVKVTQSSRYLVKRTGEKVFLECVQDMDHENMFWYRQDPGLGLRLIYFSYDVKMKEKGDIPEGYSVSREKKERFSLILESASTNQTSMYLCASSAQGLKSYEQYFGPGTRLTVT.

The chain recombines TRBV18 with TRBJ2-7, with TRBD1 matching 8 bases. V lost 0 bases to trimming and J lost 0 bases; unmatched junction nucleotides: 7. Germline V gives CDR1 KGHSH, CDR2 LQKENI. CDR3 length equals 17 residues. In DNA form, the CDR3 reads TGTGCCAGCTCACCACCTATTCTCGGACAGGGCTCCTACGAGCAGTACTTC. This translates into CASSPPILGQGSYEQYF.

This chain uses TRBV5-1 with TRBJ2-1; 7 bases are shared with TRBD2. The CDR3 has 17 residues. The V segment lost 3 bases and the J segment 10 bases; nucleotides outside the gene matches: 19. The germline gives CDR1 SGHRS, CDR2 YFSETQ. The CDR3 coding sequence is TGCGCCAGCAGCTCGGACGAAGTGGGCGGGAGTTTCGAGGAGCAGTTCTTC. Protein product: CASSSDEVGGSFEEQFF.

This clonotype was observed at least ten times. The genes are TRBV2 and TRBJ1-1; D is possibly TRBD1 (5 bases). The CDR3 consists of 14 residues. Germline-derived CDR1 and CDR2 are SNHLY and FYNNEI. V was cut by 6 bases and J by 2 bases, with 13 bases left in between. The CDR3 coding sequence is TGTGCCAGCAGCAACGCCGACAGTAACACTGAAGCTTTCTTT. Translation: CASSNADSNTEAFF. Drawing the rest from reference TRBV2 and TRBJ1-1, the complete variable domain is EPEVTQTPSHQVTQMGQEVILRCVPISNHLYFYWYRQILGQKVEFLVSFYNNEISEKSEIFDDQFSVERPDGSNFTLKIRSTKLEDSAMYFCASSNADSNTEAFFGQGTRLTVV.

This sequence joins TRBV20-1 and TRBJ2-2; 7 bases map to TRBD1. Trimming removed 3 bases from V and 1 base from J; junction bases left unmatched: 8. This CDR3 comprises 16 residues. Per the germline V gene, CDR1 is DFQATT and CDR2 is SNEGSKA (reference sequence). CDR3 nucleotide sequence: TGCAGTGCTAGGGATGCCGGGACAGTGAACACCGGGGAGCTGTTTTTT. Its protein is CSARDAGTVNTGELFF.

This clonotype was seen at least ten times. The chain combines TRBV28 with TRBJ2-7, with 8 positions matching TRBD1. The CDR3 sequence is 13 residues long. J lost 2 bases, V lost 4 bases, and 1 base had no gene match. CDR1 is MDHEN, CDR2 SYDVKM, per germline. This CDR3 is CASSWTGTYEQYF. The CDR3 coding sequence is TGTGCCAGCAGTTGGACAGGGACCTACGAGCAGTACTTC.

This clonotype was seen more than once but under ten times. The CDR3, as DNA: TGTGCCAGCAGTGATAACAGGGCTGGAAACACCATATATTTT. This gives the protein CASSDNRAGNTIYF. This chain connects TRBV12-3 or TRBV12-4 to TRBJ1-3; D may be TRBD1 (6 bases). The V and J ends lost 5 bases and 2 bases respectively, with 10 bases between them. The CDR3 runs to 14 residues.

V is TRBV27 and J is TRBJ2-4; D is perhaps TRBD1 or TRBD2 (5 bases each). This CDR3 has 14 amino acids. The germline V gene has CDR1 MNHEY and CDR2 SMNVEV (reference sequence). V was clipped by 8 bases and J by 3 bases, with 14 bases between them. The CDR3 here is CASAEGWVKNIQYF. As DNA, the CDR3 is TGTGCCAGCGCAGAGGGGTGGGTCAAAAACATTCAGTACTTC.

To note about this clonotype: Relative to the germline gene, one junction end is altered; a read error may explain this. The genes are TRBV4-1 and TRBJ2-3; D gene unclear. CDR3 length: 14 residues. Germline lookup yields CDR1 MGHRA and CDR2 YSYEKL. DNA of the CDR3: TGCGCCAGCAGCCAACACCAATTCACAGTTACGCAGTATTTT. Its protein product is CASSQHQFTVTQYF.

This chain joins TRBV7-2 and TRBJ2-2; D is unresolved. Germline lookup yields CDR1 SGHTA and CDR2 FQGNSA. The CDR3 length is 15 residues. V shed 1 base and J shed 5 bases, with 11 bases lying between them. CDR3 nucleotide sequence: TGTACCAGCAGCTTAGTGGTACAATCGACCGGGGAGCTGTTTTTT. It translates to CTSSLVVQSTGELFF.

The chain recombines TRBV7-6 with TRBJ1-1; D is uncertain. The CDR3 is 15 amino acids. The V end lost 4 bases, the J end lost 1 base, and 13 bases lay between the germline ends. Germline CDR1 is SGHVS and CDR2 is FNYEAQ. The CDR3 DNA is TGTGCCAGCAGCTCCGTGGGAGGAGCGAACACTGAAGCTTTCTTT. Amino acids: CASSSVGGANTEAFF.

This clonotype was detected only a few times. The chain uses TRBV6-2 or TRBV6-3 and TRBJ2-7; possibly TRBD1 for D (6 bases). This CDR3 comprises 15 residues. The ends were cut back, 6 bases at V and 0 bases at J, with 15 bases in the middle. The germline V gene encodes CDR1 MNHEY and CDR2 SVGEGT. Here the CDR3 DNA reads TGTGCCAGCAGCTATACGACAGGTAGCTCCTACGAGCAGTACTTC. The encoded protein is CASSYTTGSSYEQYF.

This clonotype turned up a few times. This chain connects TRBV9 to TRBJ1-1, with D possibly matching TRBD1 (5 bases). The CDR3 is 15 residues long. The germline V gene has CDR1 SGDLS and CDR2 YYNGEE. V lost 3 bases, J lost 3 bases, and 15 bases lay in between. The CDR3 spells CASSGLGGMDTEAFF. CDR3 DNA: TGTGCCAGCAGCGGCCTGGGGGGGATGGACACTGAAGCTTTCTTT.

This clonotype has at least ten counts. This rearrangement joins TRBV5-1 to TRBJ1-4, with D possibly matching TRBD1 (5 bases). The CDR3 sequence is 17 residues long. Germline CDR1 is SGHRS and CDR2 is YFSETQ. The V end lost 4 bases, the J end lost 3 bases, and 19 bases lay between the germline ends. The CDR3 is CASSRIQGRGANEKLFF. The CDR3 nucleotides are TGCGCCAGCAGCCGGATTCAGGGTCGTGGGGCTAATGAAAAACTGTTTTTT.

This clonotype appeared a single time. Written as DNA, the CDR3 is TGTGCCAACAAACAGTCAACTAATGAAAAACTGTTTTTT. Translating it yields CANKQSTNEKLFF. The gene calls are TRBV6-2 or TRBV6-3 and TRBJ1-4; D uncertain. CDR1 MNHEY and CDR2 SVGEGT come from the germline V gene. Trimming removed 10 bases from V and 0 bases from J, with 9 bases in between. The CDR3 has 13 residues.

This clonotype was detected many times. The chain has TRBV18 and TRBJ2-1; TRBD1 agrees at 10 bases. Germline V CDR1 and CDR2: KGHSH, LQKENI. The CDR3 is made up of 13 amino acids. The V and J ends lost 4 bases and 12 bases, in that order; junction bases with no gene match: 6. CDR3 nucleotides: TGTGCCAGCTCACTTGGGACAGGGGTGGCGCAGTTCTTC. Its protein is CASSLGTGVAQFF.

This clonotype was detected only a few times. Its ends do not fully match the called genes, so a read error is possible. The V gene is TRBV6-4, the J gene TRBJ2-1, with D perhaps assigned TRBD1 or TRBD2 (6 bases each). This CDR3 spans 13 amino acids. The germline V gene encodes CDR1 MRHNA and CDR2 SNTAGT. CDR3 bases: TGTGCCTGCAGTGACGGGGGCTTAAATGAGCAGTTCTTC. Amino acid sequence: CACSDGGLNEQFF.

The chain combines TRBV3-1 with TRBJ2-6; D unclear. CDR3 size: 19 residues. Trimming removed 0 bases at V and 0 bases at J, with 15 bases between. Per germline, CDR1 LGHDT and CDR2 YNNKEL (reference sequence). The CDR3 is CASSQDDAELRSGANVLTF. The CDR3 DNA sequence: TGTGCCAGCAGCCAAGACGACGCGGAGCTCCGCTCTGGGGCCAACGTCCTGACTTTC.

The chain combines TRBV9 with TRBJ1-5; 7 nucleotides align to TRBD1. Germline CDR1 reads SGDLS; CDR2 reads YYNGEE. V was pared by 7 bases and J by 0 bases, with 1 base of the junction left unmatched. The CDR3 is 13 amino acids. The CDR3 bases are TGTGCCAGCGGACAGGATAGCAATCAGCCCCAGCATTTT. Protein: CASGQDSNQPQHF.

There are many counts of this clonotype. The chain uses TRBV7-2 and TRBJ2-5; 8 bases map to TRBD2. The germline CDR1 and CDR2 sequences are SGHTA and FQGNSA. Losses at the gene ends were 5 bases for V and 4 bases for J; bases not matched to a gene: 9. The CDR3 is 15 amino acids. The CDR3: CASSPGGASGETQYF. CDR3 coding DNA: TGTGCCAGCAGCCCGGGGGGGGCCAGCGGAGAGACCCAGTACTTC.